Described below is a single T cell receptor (beta chain) sequence and its context. In the study's own analysis: The assay estimated nucleated cells by amplifying reference gene primers. Method: immunoSEQ multiplex PCR; TCRdb's copy keeps in-frame clones and lacks some. V and J calls and clone size are given by that table; D and trimming were obtained from the DNA. The sample records some 200,000 clones, about 88% being singletons. Seattle participants joined during active infection and were tracked over time. This CDR3 is 12 amino acids long. V was trimmed by 6 bases and J by 4 bases, leaving 7 bases between them. Per germline, CDR1 LNHDA and CDR2 SQIVND (reference sequence). The sample originates from a study of blood T cell repertoires in COVID-19. Study details: Samples came from the United States, Italy and Spain, spanning acute and convalescent COVID-19. In each case, the material was cDNA or gDNA derived from T cells, B-cell-depleted T cells, or PBMCs.

This rearrangement joins TRBV19 to TRBJ2-1, with D possibly TRBD1 on 6 matching bases. The material sequenced was peripheral blood. The clonotype comes from a man aged 50 or older with COVID-19, enrolled during active disease. CDR3 residues: CASRDRYNEQFF. In nucleotides, the CDR3 is TGTGCCAGTAGAGACAGGTACAATGAGCAGTTCTTC.